This is a list of T cell receptor beta chains from one sample in a study of cytomegalovirus exposure and HLA in healthy donors. Here immunoSEQ multiplex PCR was the method, and the copy in TCRdb shows in-frame clones only, minus some. This sample has around 65,000 clones, with over 90% found just once. Sequenced sample: PBMCs. These receptors all come from a man younger than 35 in good health and CMV-seropositive. Both conserved end residues are part of each CDR3. A D gene is named only where the DNA matches it firmly. Some rows have no size entry. The others give once, few or many, or a class for an expanded clone.

d_call j_call v_call clone_size cdr3_aa cdr3_nt
. TRBJ2-7 TRBV6-1 . CASSGQSFYEQYF TGTGCCAGCAGTGGACAGTCGTTCTACGAGCAGTACTTC
TRBD1 TRBJ1-2 TRBV19 once CAIWTGDGYTF TGTGCCATATGGACAGGGGATGGCTACACCTTC
TRBD1 TRBJ1-2 TRBV5-1 . CASSFGTGVMDYGYTF TGCGCCAGCAGCTTTGGGACAGGGGTTATGGACTATGGCTACACCTTC
TRBD2 TRBJ2-7 TRBV29-1 . CSVELGEGTGEQYF TGCAGCGTTGAATTGGGGGAGGGTACGGGGGAGCAGTACTTC
. TRBJ2-2 TRBV28 . CASSLFSRFGELFF TGTGCCAGCAGTCTGTTCAGCAGGTTTGGGGAGCTGTTTTTT
. TRBJ2-5 TRBV7-2 few CASSLGLHQETQYF TGTGCCAGCAGCCTCGGACTGCACCAAGAGACCCAGTACTTC
. TRBJ1-3 TRBV28 . CASSSTVFSGNTIYF TGTGCCAGCAGCTCCACGGTATTTTCTGGAAACACCATATATTTT
. TRBJ1-5 TRBV19 . CASSIAGGGTQPQHF TGTGCCAGTAGTATAGCGGGGGGAGGAACTCAGCCCCAGCATTTT
TRBD2 TRBJ2-3 TRBV10-2 . CASSKGTITDTQYF TGCGCCAGCTCAAAGGGGACTATTACAGATACGCAGTATTTT
TRBD2 TRBJ2-3 TRBV6-4 . CASSRTSGRTDTQYF TGTGCCAGCTCGCGGACTAGCGGGAGAACAGATACGCAGTATTTT
TRBD2 TRBJ2-5 TRBV7-8 . CASSSSRRGAGALETQYF TGTGCCAGCAGCTCATCAAGGCGGGGAGCGGGAGCTTTAGAGACCCAGTACTTC
. TRBJ2-1 TRBV4-2 . CASSQEPPGTSSYNEQFF TGTGCCAGCAGCCAAGAGCCGCCCGGGACAAGCTCCTACAATGAGCAGTTCTTC
. TRBJ2-7 TRBV7-9 . CASSYRETATYEQYF TGTGCCAGCAGCTACCGGGAGACTGCTACCTACGAGCAGTACTTC
. TRBJ2-7 TRBV6-5 . CATYSGDRPEQYF TGTGCCACATACTCCGGAGATCGACCCGAGCAGTACTTC
TRBD1 TRBJ1-1 TRBV23-1 . CASTPDREGDTEAFF TGCGCCAGCACTCCGGACAGGGAGGGAGACACTGAAGCTTTCTTT
TRBD1 TRBJ1-5 TRBV19 . CASRDRLSNQPQHF TGTGCCAGCCGGGACAGGTTGAGCAATCAGCCCCAGCATTTT
TRBD2 TRBJ2-5 TRBV5-1 . CASSPGTNKETQYF TGCGCCAGCAGCCCCGGGACTAACAAAGAGACCCAGTACTTC
. TRBJ1-2 TRBV9 . CASSVGARLGYTF TGTGCCAGCAGCGTTGGGGCCAGACTCGGCTACACCTTC
TRBD2 TRBJ2-7 TRBV9 . CASSVTLAGGGEQYF TGTGCCAGCAGCGTGACGCTAGCGGGAGGCGGAGAGCAGTACTTC
TRBD2 TRBJ2-3 TRBV5-6 . CASSFGGSVRDTQYF TGTGCCAGCAGCTTCGGCGGGAGTGTTAGAGATACGCAGTATTTT
. TRBJ1-5 TRBV5-5 . CASSFGQYSNQPQHF TGTGCCAGCAGCTTCGGACAGTATAGCAATCAGCCCCAGCATTTT
TRBD2 TRBJ2-3 TRBV5-1 . CASNVLAGVTDTQYF TGCGCCAGCAACGTCCTAGCGGGGGTCACAGATACGCAGTATTTT
. TRBJ2-7 TRBV19 . CASSIRLWSSYEQYF TGTGCCAGTAGTATAAGACTCTGGAGCTCCTACGAGCAGTACTTC
. TRBJ2-1 TRBV5-1 . CASSSDFYNEQFF TGCGCCAGCAGCTCGGACTTTTACAATGAGCAGTTCTTC
TRBD2 TRBJ2-1 TRBV18 . CASSDLRLAASYNEQFF TGTGCCAGCTCAGATCTCCGACTAGCGGCCTCCTACAATGAGCAGTTCTTC
TRBD2 TRBJ2-1 TRBV4-1 . CASSMQLLAGVSNEQFF TGCGCCAGCAGCATGCAGTTACTAGCGGGAGTTAGTAATGAGCAGTTCTTC
TRBD2 TRBJ2-7 TRBV14 . CASSQDRLAGDYEQYF TGTGCCAGCAGCCAAGATCGCCTAGCGGGAGACTACGAGCAGTACTTC
TRBD1 TRBJ1-1 TRBV28 . CASSLRGPRQGGFF TGTGCCAGCAGTTTGAGGGGCCCGCGACAGGGGGGTTTCTTT
. TRBJ1-2 TRBV11-2 . CASSLVAGNYGYTF TGTGCCAGCAGCTTAGTCGCAGGGAACTATGGCTACACCTTC
. TRBJ2-1 TRBV29-1 once CSVGGGNYNEQFF TGCAGCGTTGGCGGCGGGAACTACAATGAGCAGTTCTTC
TRBD1 TRBJ1-1 TRBV5-4 . CASSGPGQVAGTEAFF TGTGCCAGCAGCGGCCCGGGACAGGTAGCCGGCACTGAAGCTTTCTTT
TRBD1 TRBJ2-5 TRBV6-1 . CASSPGGAKTQYF TGTGCCAGCAGTCCAGGGGGCGCGAAGACCCAGTACTTC
TRBD2 TRBJ2-7 TRBV5-1 once CASSHVAGVYEQYF TGCGCCAGCAGTCATGTGGCGGGAGTCTACGAGCAGTACTTC
. TRBJ2-3 TRBV30 . CAWSGRGIDTQYF TGTGCCTGGAGTGGACGGGGTATAGATACGCAGTATTTT
. TRBJ2-7 TRBV6-1 . CASSEIGSYEQYF TGTGCCAGCAGTGAAATCGGGAGCTACGAGCAGTACTTC
. TRBJ1-5 TRBV5-1 . CASSPGGDQPQHF TGCGCCAGCAGCCCGGGGGGGGATCAGCCCCAGCATTTT
. TRBJ1-1 TRBV6-6 . CASSSQNTEAFF TGTGCCAGCAGTTCCCAGAACACTGAAGCTTTCTTT
TRBD1 TRBJ1-4 TRBV7-9 . CASSLGQGATNEKLFF TGTGCCAGCAGCTTGGGACAGGGGGCTACTAATGAAAAACTGTTTTTT
. TRBJ1-5 TRBV27 . CASSFGGGSNQPQHF TGTGCCAGCAGTTTCGGGGGGGGAAGCAATCAGCCCCAGCATTTT
. TRBJ1-5 TRBV19 . CASKVRGRNQPQHF TGTGCCAGTAAGGTCAGGGGACGTAATCAGCCCCAGCATTTT
TRBD1 TRBJ1-1 TRBV6-5 . CASSYSSTGDTEAFF TGTGCCAGCAGTTACTCGTCGACAGGGGACACTGAAGCTTTCTTT
TRBD2 TRBJ2-7 TRBV14 . CASSQDLRTTLRTSGHSYEQYF TGTGCCAGCAGCCAAGATCTTCGGACTACACTTCGGACTAGCGGGCACTCCTACGAGCAGTACTTC
TRBD1 TRBJ1-1 TRBV28 . CASSLSGRGRWGTEAFF TGTGCCAGCAGTTTGAGCGGCAGGGGGCGATGGGGCACTGAAGCTTTCTTT
. TRBJ2-1 TRBV5-1 . CASSLGLSGLGSYNEQFF TGCGCCAGCAGCTTGGGGCTATCAGGGTTGGGCTCCTACAATGAGCAGTTCTTC
. TRBJ1-1 TRBV6-6 . CASSAGGGEAFF TGTGCCAGCAGCGCCGGGGGGGGAGAAGCTTTCTTT
TRBD1 TRBJ1-2 TRBV30 . CAWSTGTAYGYTF TGTGCCTGGAGTACCGGGACAGCGTATGGCTACACCTTC
TRBD1 TRBJ2-7 TRBV27 . CASRKPGTGSYEQYF TGTGCCAGCAGGAAACCCGGGACAGGGTCCTACGAGCAGTACTTC
TRBD1 TRBJ2-4 TRBV7-9 . CASSLEGQTLAKNIQYF TGTGCCAGCAGCTTAGAGGGACAGACCCTAGCCAAAAACATTCAGTACTTC
. TRBJ2-1 TRBV4-1 . CASSQGAHNEQFF TGCGCCAGCAGCCAAGGGGCCCACAATGAGCAGTTCTTC
. TRBJ1-2 TRBV30 . CAWSAREGGGYTF TGTGCCTGGAGTGCCCGGGAGGGAGGAGGCTACACCTTC
TRBD2 TRBJ2-7 TRBV9 . CASSVGPSGVSYEQYF TGTGCCAGCAGCGTAGGTCCTAGCGGGGTTTCCTACGAGCAGTACTTC
. TRBJ1-2 TRBV29-1 . CSVGGVYGYTF TGCAGCGTGGGGGGAGTCTATGGCTACACCTTC
TRBD2 TRBJ2-1 TRBV9 once CASSVESVAGHSEQFF TGTGCCAGCAGCGTAGAGTCGGTAGCGGGACATAGTGAGCAGTTCTTC
. TRBJ2-3 TRBV7-3 . CASRASGTDTQYF TGTGCCAGCAGGGCTAGCGGCACAGATACGCAGTATTTT
TRBD1 TRBJ1-2 TRBV19 few CASSYAGQNYGYTF TGTGCCAGTAGCTATGCGGGACAGAACTATGGCTACACCTTC
. TRBJ2-3 TRBV5-1 once CASSLETPEDTQYF TGCGCCAGCAGCTTGGAGACACCCGAAGATACGCAGTATTTT
. TRBJ1-5 TRBV6-6 once CASSYVGARQPQHF TGTGCCAGCAGTTACGTCGGTGCGCGGCAGCCCCAGCATTTT
TRBD2 TRBJ2-7 TRBV27 . CASSSQTSGTSIGQYF TGTGCCAGCAGTTCGCAGACTAGCGGGACCAGCATAGGGCAGTACTTC
. TRBJ1-5 TRBV6-5 once CASSPRSGGNQPQHF TGTGCCAGCAGTCCTAGATCGGGTGGCAATCAGCCCCAGCATTTT
. TRBJ1-3 TRBV30 . CAWSSGSFRYTIYF TGTGCCTGGAGTTCAGGGTCCTTTCGGTACACCATATATTTT